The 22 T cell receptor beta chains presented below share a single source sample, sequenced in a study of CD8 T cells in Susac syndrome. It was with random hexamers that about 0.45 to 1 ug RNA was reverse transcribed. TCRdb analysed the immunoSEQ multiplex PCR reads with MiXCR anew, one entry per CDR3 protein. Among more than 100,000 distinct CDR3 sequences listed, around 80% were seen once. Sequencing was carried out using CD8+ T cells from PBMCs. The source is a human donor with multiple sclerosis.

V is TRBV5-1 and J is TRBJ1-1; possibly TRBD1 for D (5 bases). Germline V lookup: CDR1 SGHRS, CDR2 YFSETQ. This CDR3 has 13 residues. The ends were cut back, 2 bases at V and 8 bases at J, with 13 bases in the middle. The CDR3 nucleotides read TGCGCCAGCAGCTTTGTAGGGACGGAGGAAGCTTTCTTT. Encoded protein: CASSFVGTEEAFF.

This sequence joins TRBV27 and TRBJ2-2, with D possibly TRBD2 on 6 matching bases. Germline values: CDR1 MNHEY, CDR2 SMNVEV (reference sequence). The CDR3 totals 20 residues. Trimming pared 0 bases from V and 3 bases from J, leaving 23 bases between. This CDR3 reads CASSLSGLEWREVDTGELFF. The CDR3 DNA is TGTGCCAGCAGTTTATCGGGCCTCGAATGGCGGGAAGTTGACACCGGGGAGCTGTTTTTT.

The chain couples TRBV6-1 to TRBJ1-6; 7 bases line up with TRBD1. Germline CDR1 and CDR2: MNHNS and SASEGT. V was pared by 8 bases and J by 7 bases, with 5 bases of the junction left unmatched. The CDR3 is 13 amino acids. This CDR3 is CASRGTANSPLHF. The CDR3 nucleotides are TGTGCCAGCCGAGGGACAGCGAATTCACCCCTCCACTTT.

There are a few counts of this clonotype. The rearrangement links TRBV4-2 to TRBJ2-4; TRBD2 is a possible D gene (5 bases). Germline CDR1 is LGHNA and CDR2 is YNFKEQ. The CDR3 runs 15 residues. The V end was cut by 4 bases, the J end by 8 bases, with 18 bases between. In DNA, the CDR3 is TGTGCCAGCAGCCTCGGACTGACCACGAAGGACATTCAGTACTTC. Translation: CASSLGLTTKDIQYF.

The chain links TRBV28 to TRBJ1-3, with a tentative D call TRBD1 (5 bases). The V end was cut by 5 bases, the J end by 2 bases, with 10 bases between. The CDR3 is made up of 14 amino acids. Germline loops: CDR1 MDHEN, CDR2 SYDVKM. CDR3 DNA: TGTGCCAGCAGTAGTCGGGGCACTGGAAACACCATATATTTT. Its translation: CASSSRGTGNTIYF.

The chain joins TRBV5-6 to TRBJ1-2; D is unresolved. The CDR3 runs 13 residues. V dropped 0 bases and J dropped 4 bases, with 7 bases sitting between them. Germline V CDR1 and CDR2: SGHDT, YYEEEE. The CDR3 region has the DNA TGTGCCAGCAGCTTGGGCCGAACCTATGGCTACACCTTC. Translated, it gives CASSLGRTYGYTF. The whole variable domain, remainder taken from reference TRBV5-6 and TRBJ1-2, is DAGVTQSPTHLIKTRGQQVTLRCSPKSGHDTVSWYQQALGQGPQFIFQYYEEEERQRGNFPDRFSGHQFPNYSSELNVNALLLGDSALYLCASSLGRTYGYTFGSGTRLTVV.

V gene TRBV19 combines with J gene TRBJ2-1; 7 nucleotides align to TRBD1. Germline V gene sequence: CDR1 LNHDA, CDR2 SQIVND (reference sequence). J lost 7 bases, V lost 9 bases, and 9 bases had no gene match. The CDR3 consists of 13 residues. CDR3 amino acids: CASEGDSPNEQFF. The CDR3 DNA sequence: TGTGCCAGCGAGGGGGACAGCCCAAATGAGCAGTTCTTC.

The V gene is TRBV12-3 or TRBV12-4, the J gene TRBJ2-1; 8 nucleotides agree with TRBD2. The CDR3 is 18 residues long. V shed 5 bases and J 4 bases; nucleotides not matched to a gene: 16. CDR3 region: CASSPSPLTSGVYNEQFF. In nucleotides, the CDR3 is TGTGCCAGCAGTCCTTCCCCACTTACTAGCGGAGTATACAATGAGCAGTTCTTC.

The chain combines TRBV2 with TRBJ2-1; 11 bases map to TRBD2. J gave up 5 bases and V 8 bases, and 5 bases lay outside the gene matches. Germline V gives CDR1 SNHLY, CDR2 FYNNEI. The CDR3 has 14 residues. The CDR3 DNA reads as TGTGCCAGCCGTCTAGCGGGGGGAGACAATGAGCAGTTCTTC. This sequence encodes CASRLAGGDNEQFF. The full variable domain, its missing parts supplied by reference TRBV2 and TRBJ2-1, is EPEVTQTPSHQVTQMGQEVILRCVPISNHLYFYWYRQILGQKVEFLVSFYNNEISEKSEIFDDQFSVERPDGSNFTLKIRSTKLEDSAMYFCASRLAGGDNEQFFGPGTRLTVL.

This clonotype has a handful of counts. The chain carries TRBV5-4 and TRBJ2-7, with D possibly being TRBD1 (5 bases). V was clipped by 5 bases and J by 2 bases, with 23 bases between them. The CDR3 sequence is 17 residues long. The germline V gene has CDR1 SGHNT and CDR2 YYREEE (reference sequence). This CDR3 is CASRGVLDSLTPYEQYF. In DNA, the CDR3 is TGTGCCAGCAGAGGGGTTTTAGACAGCCTGACCCCCTACGAGCAGTACTTC. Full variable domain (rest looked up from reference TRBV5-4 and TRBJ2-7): ETGVTQSPTHLIKTRGQQVTLRCSSQSGHNTVSWYQQALGQGPQFIFQYYREEENGRGNFPPRFSGLQFPNYSSELNVNALELDDSALYLCASRGVLDSLTPYEQYFGPGTRLTVT.

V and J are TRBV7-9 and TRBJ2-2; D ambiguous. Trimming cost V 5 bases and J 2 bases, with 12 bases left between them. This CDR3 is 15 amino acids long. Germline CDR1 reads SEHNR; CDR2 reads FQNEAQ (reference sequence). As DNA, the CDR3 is TGTGCCAGCAGCCACCCAGACTCTAACACCGGGGAGCTGTTTTTT. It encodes CASSHPDSNTGELFF.

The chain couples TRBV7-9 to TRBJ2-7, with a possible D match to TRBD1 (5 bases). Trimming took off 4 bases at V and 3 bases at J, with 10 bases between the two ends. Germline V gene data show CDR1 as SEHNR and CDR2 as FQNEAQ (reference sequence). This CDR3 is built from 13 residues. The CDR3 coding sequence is TGTGCCAGCAGCTCAAGGGGCGACTACGAGCAGTACTTC. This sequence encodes CASSSRGDYEQYF.

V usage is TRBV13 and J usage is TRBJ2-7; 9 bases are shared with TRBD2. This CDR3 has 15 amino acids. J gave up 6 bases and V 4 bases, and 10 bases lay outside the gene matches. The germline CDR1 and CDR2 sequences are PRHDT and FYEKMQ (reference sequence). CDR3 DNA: TGTGCCAGCAGCTCCCCGTCTAGCGGGATTATCGAGCAGTACGTC. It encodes CASSSPSSGIIEQYV.

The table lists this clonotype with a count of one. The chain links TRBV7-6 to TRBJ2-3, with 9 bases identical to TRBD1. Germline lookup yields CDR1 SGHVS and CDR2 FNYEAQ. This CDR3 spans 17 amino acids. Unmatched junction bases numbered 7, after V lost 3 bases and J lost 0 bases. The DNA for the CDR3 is TGTGCCAGCAGCTTGTGGGGGACAGGGACCAGCACAGATACGCAGTATTTT. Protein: CASSLWGTGTSTDTQYF.

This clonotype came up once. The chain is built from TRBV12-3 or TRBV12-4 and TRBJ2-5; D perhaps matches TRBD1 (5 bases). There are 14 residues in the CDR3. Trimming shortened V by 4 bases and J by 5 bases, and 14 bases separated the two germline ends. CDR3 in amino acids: CASSSEGADETQYF. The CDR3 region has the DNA TGTGCCAGCAGTTCTGAAGGGGCCGACGAGACCCAGTACTTC.

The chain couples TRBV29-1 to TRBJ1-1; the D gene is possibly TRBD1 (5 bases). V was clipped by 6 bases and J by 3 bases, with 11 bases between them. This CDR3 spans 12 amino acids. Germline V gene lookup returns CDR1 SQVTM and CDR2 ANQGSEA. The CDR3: CSVRGTDTEAFF. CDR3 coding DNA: TGCAGCGTAAGGGGAACTGACACTGAAGCTTTCTTT.

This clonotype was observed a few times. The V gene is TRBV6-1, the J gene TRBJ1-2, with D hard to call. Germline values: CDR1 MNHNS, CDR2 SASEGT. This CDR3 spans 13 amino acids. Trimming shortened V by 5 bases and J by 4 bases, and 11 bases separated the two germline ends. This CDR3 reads CASSPTSAYGYTF. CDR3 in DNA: TGTGCCAGCAGTCCTACCTCCGCCTATGGCTACACCTTC.

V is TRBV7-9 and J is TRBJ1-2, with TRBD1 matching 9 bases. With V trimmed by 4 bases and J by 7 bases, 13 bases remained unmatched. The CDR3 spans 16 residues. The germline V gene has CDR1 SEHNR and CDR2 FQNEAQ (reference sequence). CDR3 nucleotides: TGTGCCAGCAGCTCCACAGGGGGCGCCGCTGAAGGTGGCTACACCTTC. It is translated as CASSSTGGAAEGGYTF.

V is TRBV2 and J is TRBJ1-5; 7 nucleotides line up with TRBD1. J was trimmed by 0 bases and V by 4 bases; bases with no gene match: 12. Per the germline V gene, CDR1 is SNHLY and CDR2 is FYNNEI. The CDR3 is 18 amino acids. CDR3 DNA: TGTGCCAGCAGTGTCCAGATGACAGGGCTGTATAGCAATCAGCCCCAGCATTTT. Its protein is CASSVQMTGLYSNQPQHF.

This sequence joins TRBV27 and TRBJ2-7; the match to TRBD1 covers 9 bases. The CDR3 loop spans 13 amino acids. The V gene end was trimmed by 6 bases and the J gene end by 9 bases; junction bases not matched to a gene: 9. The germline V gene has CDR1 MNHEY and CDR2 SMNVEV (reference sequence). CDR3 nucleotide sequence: TGTGCCAGCAGCTCAGGACAGGGGAATTGGCAGTACGTC. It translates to CASSSGQGNWQYV.

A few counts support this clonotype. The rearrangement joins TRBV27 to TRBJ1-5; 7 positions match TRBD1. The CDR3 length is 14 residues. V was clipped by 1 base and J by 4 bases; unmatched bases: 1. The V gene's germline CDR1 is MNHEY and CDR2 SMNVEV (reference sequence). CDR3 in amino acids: CASSLYRGNQPQHF. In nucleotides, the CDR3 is TGTGCCAGCAGTTTATACAGGGGTAATCAGCCCCAGCATTTT.

The CDR3 DNA follows: TGTGCCAGCAGTTACTACGGGGGACTCAACACTGAAGCTTTCTTT. Translated: CASSYYGGLNTEAFF. The gene calls are TRBV6-5 and TRBJ1-1; D is possibly TRBD1 (5 bases). V was shortened by 1 base and J by 2 bases, with 11 bases between the two germline ends. The CDR3 is 15 residues long. In germline, CDR1 is MNHEY, CDR2 SVGAGI.